Following are 12 T cell receptor beta chains from one sample sequenced in a study of OX40 agonist ivuxolimab in advanced cancers. TCRdb's table, derived via immunoSEQ multiplex PCR, lists solely in-frame clones and lacks some. This table has some 80,000 clones, around nine tenths appearing once. The sequencing used CD4+ or CD8+ T cells sorted from blood, collected in a trial of the OX40 agonist ivuxolimab. The receptors originated from an adult with an advanced solid tumor such as melanoma, head and neck, liver or kidney cancer.

The chain couples TRBV2 to TRBJ2-5, with TRBD2 as a possible D gene (6 bases). The germline V gene has CDR1 SNHLY and CDR2 FYNNEI. V lost 10 bases to trimming and J lost 5 bases, with 20 bases between them. CDR3 length: 14 residues. The chain's CDR3 is CATRRGGQRETQYF. The DNA for the CDR3 is TGTGCCACCCGCCGAGGAGGGCAACGTGAGACCCAGTACTTC.

This clone appeared once. V gene TRBV2 combines with J gene TRBJ2-3; a possible D gene is TRBD2 (6 bases). Trimming took off 8 bases at V and 2 bases at J, with 14 bases between the two ends. This CDR3 spans 14 amino acids. The V gene's germline CDR1 is SNHLY and CDR2 FYNNEI. The CDR3 bases are TGTGCCAGCTGGAGGCCTAGCGCCACAGATACGCAGTATTTT. Translated, it gives CASWRPSATDTQYF.

This clone has more than one count but fewer than ten. This sequence joins TRBV30 and TRBJ1-1, with 7 bases fitting TRBD1. Germline V gene lookup returns CDR1 GTSNPN and CDR2 SVGIG (reference sequence). The V and J ends lost 7 bases and 5 bases, in that order; junction bases with no gene match: 13. The CDR3 length is 14 residues. In DNA form, the CDR3 reads TGTGCCTACACACCCAGGGGGGGTTGGACTGAAGCTTTCTTT. Encoded protein: CAYTPRGGWTEAFF.

Only a few counts were recorded for this clone. The V and J genes are TRBV7-9 and TRBJ1-5, with TRBD1 matching 8 bases. Germline trimming cut 5 bases from V and 9 bases from J; bases unmatched to any gene: 6. This CDR3 has 13 amino acids. CDR1 is SEHNR, CDR2 FQNEAQ, per germline (reference sequence). The CDR3 is CASSVTGGGPQHF. CDR3 in DNA: TGTGCCAGCAGCGTCACAGGGGGAGGGCCCCAGCATTTT.

The rearrangement links TRBV19 to TRBJ2-5; 11 bases are a match to TRBD2. The germline CDR1 and CDR2 sequences are LNHDA and SQIVND (reference sequence). Trimming removed 7 bases from V and 5 bases from J; junction bases left unmatched: 6. The length of the CDR3 is 14 residues. Written as DNA, the CDR3 is TGTGCCAGTAAACTAGCGGGAGCTTCTGAGACCCAGTACTTC. Translating gives CASKLAGASETQYF.

The rearrangement links TRBV7-9 to TRBJ2-7; tentative D call: TRBD1 (6 bases). In germline, CDR1 is SEHNR, CDR2 FQNEAQ (reference sequence). The CDR3 totals 13 residues. Trimming stripped 5 bases from V and 0 bases from J, with 8 bases between. The CDR3 region is CASSGQSSYEQYF. The CDR3 DNA is TGTGCCAGCAGCGGACAGAGCTCCTACGAGCAGTACTTC. Filled out from reference TRBV7-9 and TRBJ2-7, the complete variable domain reads DTGVSQNPRHKITKRGQNVTFRCDPISEHNRLYWYRQTLGQGPEFLTYFQNEAQLEKSRLLSDRFSAERPKGSFSTLEIQRTEQGDSAMYLCASSGQSSYEQYFGPGTRLTVT.

The chain is built from TRBV7-9 and TRBJ1-2; 9 positions match TRBD1. Trimming took 8 bases from V and 3 from J; bases not matched to a gene: 7. Germline CDR1 is SEHNR and CDR2 is FQNEAQ (reference sequence). The CDR3 extends over 14 amino acids. CDR3 in DNA: TGTGCCAGCTCAGGGACAGGGCAGGACTATGGCTACACCTTC. Its protein product is CASSGTGQDYGYTF.

The V call is TRBV7-3, the J call TRBJ2-3; tentatively, D is TRBD2 (6 bases). V was trimmed by 2 bases and J by 3 bases, leaving 15 bases between them. The CDR3 extends over 16 amino acids. Germline lookup yields CDR1 SGHTA and CDR2 FQGTGA. The CDR3 loop reads CASSLLSGSGTDTQYF. DNA of the CDR3: TGTGCCAGCAGCTTACTCTCCGGGAGCGGTACAGATACGCAGTATTTT.

As DNA, the CDR3 is TGTGCCAGCAGTCTTAGGCGGACTAATGAAAAACTGTTTTTT. Translated: CASSLRRTNEKLFF. This chain joins TRBV2 and TRBJ1-4; D remains unclear. CDR3 size: 14 residues. Germline V gene data show CDR1 as SNHLY and CDR2 as FYNNEI. The V end lost 5 bases, the J end lost 2 bases, and 9 bases lay between the germline ends.

The CDR3 nucleotides are TGTGCCAGCCGGGACAGGGACGGCTTATGGGCCAAAAACATTCAGTACTTC. Protein: CASRDRDGLWAKNIQYF. V usage is TRBV2 and J usage is TRBJ2-4, with 9 bases lining up with TRBD1. The CDR3 has 17 amino acids. With 8 bases clipped from V and 1 base from J, the junction kept 12 bases outside the gene matches. CDR1 is SNHLY, CDR2 FYNNEI, per germline.

The chain employs TRBV29-1 and TRBJ1-2; no definite D call. The V gene lost 4 bases and the J gene lost 8 bases, with 8 bases spanning the gap. The CDR3 totals 10 residues. CDR1 SQVTM and CDR2 ANQGSEA come from the germline V gene. The CDR3 loop is CSVVGGGYTF. DNA for the CDR3: TGCAGCGTTGTTGGAGGCGGCTACACCTTC.

The V call is TRBV11-3, the J call TRBJ2-7; D gene uncertain. Germline CDR1 reads SGHNT; CDR2 reads YENEEA. The CDR3 extends over 12 amino acids. The V gene lost 2 bases and the J gene lost 6 bases, with 8 bases spanning the gap. The CDR3 loop is CASSLRWGEQYF. CDR3 nucleotides: TGTGCCAGCAGCTTAAGGTGGGGCGAGCAGTACTTC.